This T cell receptor beta chain was sequenced for a study of T cell responses to AZD1222 COVID-19 vaccine. Regarding the study as a whole: Reports indicate that nearly half of spike-specific TCRs are directed at unmutated variant regions.

Assay used: immunoSEQ multiplex PCR; TCRdb lists only in-frame clones, some missing. The profile shows about 150,000 clones, 91% of them singletons. This CDR3 has 15 residues. Trimming took 0 bases from V and 3 from J; bases not matched to a gene: 3. The V gene's germline CDR1 is LGHNA and CDR2 YSLEER. A note on this clone: Its antigen is unidentified.

The receptor comes from an adult in good health. Sequencing used peripheral blood, obtained on day 0 of AZD1222 vaccination. The J gene is TRBJ2-7, the V gene TRBV4-3; 9 bases match TRBD2. The CDR3 nucleotides read TGCGCCAGCAGCCAAGACTGGCGGGAGGGCTACGAGCAGTACTTC. It yields the protein CASSQDWREGYEQYF.